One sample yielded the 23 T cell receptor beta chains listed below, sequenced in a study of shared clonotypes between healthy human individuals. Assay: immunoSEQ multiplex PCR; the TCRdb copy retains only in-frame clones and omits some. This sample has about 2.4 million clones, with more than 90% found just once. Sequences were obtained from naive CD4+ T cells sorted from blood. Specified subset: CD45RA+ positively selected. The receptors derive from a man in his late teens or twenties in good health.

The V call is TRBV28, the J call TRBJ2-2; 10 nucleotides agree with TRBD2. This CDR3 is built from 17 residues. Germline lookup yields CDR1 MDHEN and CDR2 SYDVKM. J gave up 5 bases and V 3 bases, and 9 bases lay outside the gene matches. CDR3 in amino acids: CASSFPGLAEKTGELFF. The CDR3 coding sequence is TGTGCCAGCAGTTTCCCCGGACTAGCGGAGAAAACCGGGGAGCTGTTTTTT.

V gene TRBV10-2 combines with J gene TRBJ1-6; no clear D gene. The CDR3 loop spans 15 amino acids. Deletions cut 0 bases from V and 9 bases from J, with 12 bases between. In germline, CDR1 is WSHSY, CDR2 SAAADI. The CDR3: CASSESAVPASPLHF. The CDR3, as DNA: TGCGCCAGCAGTGAGTCCGCAGTCCCCGCTTCACCCCTCCACTTT.

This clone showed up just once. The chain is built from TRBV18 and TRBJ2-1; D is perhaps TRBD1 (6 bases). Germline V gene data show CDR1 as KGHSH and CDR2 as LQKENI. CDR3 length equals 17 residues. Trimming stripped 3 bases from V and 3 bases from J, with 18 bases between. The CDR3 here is CASSPQGQGLVYNEQFF. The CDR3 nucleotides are TGTGCCAGCTCACCCCAAGGGCAGGGGTTGGTCTACAATGAGCAGTTCTTC.

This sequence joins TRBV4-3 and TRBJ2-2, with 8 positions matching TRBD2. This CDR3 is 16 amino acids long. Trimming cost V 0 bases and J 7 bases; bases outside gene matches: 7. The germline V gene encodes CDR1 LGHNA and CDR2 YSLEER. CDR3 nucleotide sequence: TGCGCCAGCAGCCAAGATCTGGGGACTAGAATCGGGGAGCTGTTTTTT. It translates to CASSQDLGTRIGELFF.

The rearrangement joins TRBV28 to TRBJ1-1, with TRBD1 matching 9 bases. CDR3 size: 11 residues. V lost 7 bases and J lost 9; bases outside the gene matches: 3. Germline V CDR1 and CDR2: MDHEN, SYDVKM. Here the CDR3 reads CASTGTGKAFF. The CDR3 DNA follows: TGTGCCAGCACCGGGACAGGGAAAGCTTTCTTT.

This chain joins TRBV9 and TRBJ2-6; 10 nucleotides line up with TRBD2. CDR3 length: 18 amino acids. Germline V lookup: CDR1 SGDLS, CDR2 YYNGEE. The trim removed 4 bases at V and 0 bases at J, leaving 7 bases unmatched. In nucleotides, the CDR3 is TGTGCCAGCAGCCCTTGGACTAGCGGTAACTCTGGGGCCAACGTCCTGACTTTC. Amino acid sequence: CASSPWTSGNSGANVLTF.

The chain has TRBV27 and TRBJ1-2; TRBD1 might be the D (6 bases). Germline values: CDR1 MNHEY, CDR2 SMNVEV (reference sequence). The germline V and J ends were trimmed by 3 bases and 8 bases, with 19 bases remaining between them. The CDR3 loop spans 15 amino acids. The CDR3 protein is CASSFSAQGPGGYTF. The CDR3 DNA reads TGTGCCAGCAGTTTCTCCGCGCAGGGGCCTGGGGGCTACACCTTC.

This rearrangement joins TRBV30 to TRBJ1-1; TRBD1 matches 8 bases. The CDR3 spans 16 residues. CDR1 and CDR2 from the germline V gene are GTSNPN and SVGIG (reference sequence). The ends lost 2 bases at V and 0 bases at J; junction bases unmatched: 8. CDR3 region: CAWSLSGGGMNTEAFF. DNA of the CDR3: TGTGCCTGGAGTCTGTCAGGGGGCGGCATGAACACTGAAGCTTTCTTT.

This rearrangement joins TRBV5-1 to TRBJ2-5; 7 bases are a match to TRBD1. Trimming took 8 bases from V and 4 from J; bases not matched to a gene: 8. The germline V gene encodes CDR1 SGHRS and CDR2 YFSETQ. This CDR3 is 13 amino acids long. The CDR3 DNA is TGCGCCAGTTGCCGGGACAGAATAGAGACCCAGTACTTC. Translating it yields CASCRDRIETQYF.

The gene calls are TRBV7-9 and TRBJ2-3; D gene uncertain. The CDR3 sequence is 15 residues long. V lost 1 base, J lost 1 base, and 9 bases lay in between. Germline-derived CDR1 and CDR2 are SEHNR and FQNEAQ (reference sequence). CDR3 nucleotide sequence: TGTGCCAGCAGCTTAGTTGGGCCACGCACAGATACGCAGTATTTT. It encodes CASSLVGPRTDTQYF.

CDR3 coding DNA: TGTGCCAGCAGCTTATCCCCTGGGACTAGCGGGGCAAGCACAGATACGCAGTATTTT. This gives the protein CASSLSPGTSGASTDTQYF. The V gene is TRBV7-3, the J gene TRBJ2-3, with 13 bases matching TRBD2. The CDR3 has 19 amino acids. J lost 0 bases, V lost 2 bases, and 8 bases had no gene match. Looked up from germline, CDR1 is SGHTA and CDR2 is FQGTGA.

The CDR3 protein is CASSLEWTRGFRTQYF. The CDR3 DNA follows: TGTGCCAGCAGCTTGGAGTGGACTAGGGGGTTTCGGACCCAGTACTTC. V gene TRBV5-4 combines with J gene TRBJ2-5; tentatively, D is TRBD2 (7 bases). Germline V gene sequence: CDR1 SGHNT, CDR2 YYREEE (reference sequence). The CDR3 has 16 amino acids. V shed 0 bases and J shed 7 bases, with 19 bases lying between them.

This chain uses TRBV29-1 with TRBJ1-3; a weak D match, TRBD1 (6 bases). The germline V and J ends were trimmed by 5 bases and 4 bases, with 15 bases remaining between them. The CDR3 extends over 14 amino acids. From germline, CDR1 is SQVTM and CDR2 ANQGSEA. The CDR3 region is CSVLKTGVGNTIYF. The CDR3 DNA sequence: TGCAGCGTTCTTAAGACAGGCGTCGGAAACACCATATATTTT.

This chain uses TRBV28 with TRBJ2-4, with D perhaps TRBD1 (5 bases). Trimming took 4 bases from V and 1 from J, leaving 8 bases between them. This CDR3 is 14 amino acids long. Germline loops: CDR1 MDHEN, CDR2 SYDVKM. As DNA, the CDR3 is TGTGCCAGCAGTTCTAGGGGTGCCAAAAACATTCAGTACTTC. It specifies CASSSRGAKNIQYF.

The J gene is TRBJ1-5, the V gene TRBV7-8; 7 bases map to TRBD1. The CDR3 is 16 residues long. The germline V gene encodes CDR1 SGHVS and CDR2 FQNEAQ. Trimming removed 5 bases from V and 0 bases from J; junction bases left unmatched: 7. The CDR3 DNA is TGTGCCAGCAGCCCAGGGACAGACTATAGCAATCAGCCCCAGCATTTT. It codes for CASSPGTDYSNQPQHF.

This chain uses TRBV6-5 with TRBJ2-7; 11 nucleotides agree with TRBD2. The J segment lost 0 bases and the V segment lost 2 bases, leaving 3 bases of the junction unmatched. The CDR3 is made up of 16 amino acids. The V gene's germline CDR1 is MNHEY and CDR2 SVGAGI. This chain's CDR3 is CASSYASGRPSYEQYF. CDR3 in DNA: TGTGCCAGCAGTTACGCTAGCGGGAGGCCCTCCTACGAGCAGTACTTC.

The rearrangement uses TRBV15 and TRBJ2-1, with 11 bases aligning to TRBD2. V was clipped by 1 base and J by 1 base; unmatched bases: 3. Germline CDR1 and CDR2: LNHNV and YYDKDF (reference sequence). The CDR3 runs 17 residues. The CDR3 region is CATSRGGLAGSYNEQFF. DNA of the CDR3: TGTGCCACCAGCAGAGGAGGACTAGCGGGTTCCTACAATGAGCAGTTCTTC.

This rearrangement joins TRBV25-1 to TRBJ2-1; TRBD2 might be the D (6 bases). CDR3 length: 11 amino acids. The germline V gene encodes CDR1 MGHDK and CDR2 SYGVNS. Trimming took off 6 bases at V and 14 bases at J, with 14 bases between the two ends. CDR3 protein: CASREGTSEFF. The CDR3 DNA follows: TGTGCCAGCAGGGAAGGGACTTCGGAGTTCTTC.

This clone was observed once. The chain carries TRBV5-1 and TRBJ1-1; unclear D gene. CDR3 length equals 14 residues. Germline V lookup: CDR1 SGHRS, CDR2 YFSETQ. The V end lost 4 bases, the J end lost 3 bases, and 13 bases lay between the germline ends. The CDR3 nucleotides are TGCGCCAGCAGCGCGGCTCGGACCGACACTGAAGCTTTCTTT. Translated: CASSAARTDTEAFF. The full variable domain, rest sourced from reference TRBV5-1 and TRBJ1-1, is KAGVTQTPRYLIKTRGQQVTLSCSPISGHRSVSWYQQTPGQGLQFLFEYFSETQRNKGNFPGRFSGRQFSNSRSEMNVSTLELGDSALYLCASSAARTDTEAFFGQGTRLTVV.

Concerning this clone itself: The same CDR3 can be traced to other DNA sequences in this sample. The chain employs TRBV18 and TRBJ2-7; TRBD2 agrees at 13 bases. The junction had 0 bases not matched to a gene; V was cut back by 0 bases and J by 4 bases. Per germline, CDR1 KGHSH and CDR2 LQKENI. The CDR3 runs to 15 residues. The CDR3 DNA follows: TGTGCCAGCTCACCACCACTAGCGGGAGGGTACGAGCAGTACTTC. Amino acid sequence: CASSPPLAGGYEQYF.

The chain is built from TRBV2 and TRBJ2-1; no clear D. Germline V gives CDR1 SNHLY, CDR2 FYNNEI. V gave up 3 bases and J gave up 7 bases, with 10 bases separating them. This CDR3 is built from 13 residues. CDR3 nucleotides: TGTGCCAGCAGTGACTGGACGAGGAATGAGCAGTTCTTC. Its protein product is CASSDWTRNEQFF.

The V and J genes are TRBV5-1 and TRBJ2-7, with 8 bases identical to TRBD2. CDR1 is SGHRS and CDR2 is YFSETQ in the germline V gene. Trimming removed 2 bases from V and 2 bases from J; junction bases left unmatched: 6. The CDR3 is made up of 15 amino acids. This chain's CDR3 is CASSLQPAGAYEQYF. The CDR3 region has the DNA TGCGCCAGCAGCTTACAACCAGCGGGAGCCTACGAGCAGTACTTC.

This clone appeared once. The CDR3 sequence: CASSLARGGLRNTEAFF. In DNA form, the CDR3 reads TGCGCCAGCAGCTTGGCTAGGGGAGGTTTACGGAACACTGAAGCTTTCTTT. The chain links TRBV5-1 to TRBJ1-1; perhaps TRBD1 as D (5 bases). Germline values: CDR1 SGHRS, CDR2 YFSETQ. V was clipped by 0 bases and J by 1 base, with 16 bases between them. The CDR3 has 17 amino acids. The full variable domain, rest sourced from reference TRBV5-1 and TRBJ1-1, is KAGVTQTPRYLIKTRGQQVTLSCSPISGHRSVSWYQQTPGQGLQFLFEYFSETQRNKGNFPGRFSGRQFSNSRSEMNVSTLELGDSALYLCASSLARGGLRNTEAFFGQGTRLTVV.